A single sample is the source of the 3 T cell receptor beta chains below, sequenced in a study of regulatory T cells in long-lasting Graves disease listed by TCRdb under 2021. Library preparation used multiplex PCR. TCRdb shows the sequencer as Illumina HiSeq 4000. CDR3 regions were amplified by Arm-PCR with iRepertoire HTBI primers to construct TCR beta libraries. In-frame beta chains were kept once TCRdb had trimmed the public reads at Q25 with fastp and called clones with MiXCR. Identical CDR3 proteins give one entry, which carries the most common genes and DNA. In all, the sample holds about 440,000 distinct CDR3 sequences, and roughly 15% of those were seen once. Around 23% of the sample belongs to the ten largest clones. This specimen's time point label, per the study, means: newly diagnosed GD, antithyroid drugs for less than 3 months. For both TCR sequencing and RNA sequencing, RNA was extracted from PBMCs in TRIzol.

The same data also went into a second study, on T cells in Graves' hyperthyroidism and ophthalmopathy.

This material consisted of peripheral blood mononuclear cells (PBMCs), taken at new diagnosis, from a patient treated with antithyroid drugs. The receptors here all came from a woman aged 18 to 35 with Graves disease. Donor details come from another sample of the same person, matched by shared clones.

The rearrangement links TRBV24-1 to TRBJ1-2; 7 nucleotides align to TRBD1. CDR3 length: 17 residues. Germline trimming cut 0 bases from V and 2 bases from J; bases unmatched to any gene: 8. The germline gives CDR1 KGHDR, CDR2 SFDVKD. CDR3 sequence: CATSDLSKGAANYGYTF. CDR3 bases: TGTGCCACCAGTGATTTGTCCAAGGGGGCGGCCAACTATGGCTACACCTTC.

This clonotype was seen ten or more times. The gene calls are TRBV13 and TRBJ2-7; D perhaps matches TRBD2 (5 bases). CDR1 PRHDT and CDR2 FYEKMQ come from the germline V gene (reference sequence). This CDR3 has 15 residues. Trimming removed 5 bases from V and 3 bases from J, with 17 bases in between. Here the CDR3 DNA reads TGTGCCAGCAGCCCATCAACGGGGAAGTACTACGAGCAGTACTTC. Translating it yields CASSPSTGKYYEQYF.

This clonotype was found many times. CDR3 in amino acids: CASSYGGMPDTQYF. The CDR3 DNA reads as TGTGCCAGCAGTTACGGGGGCATGCCAGATACGCAGTATTTT. J is TRBJ2-3 and V is TRBV6-5, with a possible D match to TRBD1 (6 bases). Germline CDR1 and CDR2: MNHEY and SVGAGI. The CDR3 runs to 14 residues. Trimming took off 2 bases at V and 4 bases at J, with 10 bases between the two ends.